The clone carrying this T cell receptor beta chain was seen only a few times. Its antigen is unknown. The data originate from a study of cytomegalovirus exposure and HLA in healthy donors. General observations from the study: Later on, an analysis tied over 15,000 TCR beta sequences to HLA alleles at 0.05 false discovery rate. In a later analysis, TCR beta V- and J-gene trimming was associated with a missense DCLRE1C variant. Analyses of presence and absence presupposed an approximately uniform sequencing depth across donors.

Use of 60 Vbeta and 13 Jbeta primers characterized the PCR. TCRdb's table, derived via immunoSEQ multiplex PCR, lists solely in-frame clones and lacks some. The table includes 100,000 or so clones, 13% to 15% detected once. The CDR3 contains 15 residues. Germline CDR1 reads KGHSH; CDR2 reads LQKENI. The V gene end was trimmed by 3 bases and the J gene end by 3 bases; junction bases not matched to a gene: 7. What was sequenced was PBMCs. The sequence came from a female donor in good health and CMV-seronegative. V and J are TRBV18 and TRBJ1-2; 7 bases line up with TRBD1. CDR3 sequence (DNA): TGTGCCAGCTCACCCGCGAGACAGGGCCACTATGGCTACACCTTC. It translates to CASSPARQGHYGYTF. The full variable domain, completed using reference TRBV18 and TRBJ1-2, is NAGVMQNPRHLVRRRGQEARLRCSPMKGHSHVYWYRQLPEEGLKFMVYLQKENIIDESGMPKERFSAEFPKEGPSILRIQQVVRGDSAAYFCASSPARQGHYGYTFGSGTRLTVV.